Listed below are T cell receptor beta chains from one sample, sequenced in a study of tumor-infiltrating lymphocytes in primary liver carcinoma. TCRdb redid the calling of the multiplex PCR reads with MiXCR, one entry per CDR3 protein. The sample holds 300,000 to 350,000 distinct CDR3 sequences; roughly 61% are singletons and the top ten take roughly 6%. Material for sequencing was peripheral blood. The receptors derive from a man aged 40-55 years with primary liver carcinoma and hepatitis B virus infection. The conserved cysteine and the conserved F or W are not part of the CDR3 here. Fields, in order: V gene, CDR3 protein.

TRBV6-1	ASTPMGDRGNAF
TRBV7-9	ASSFVPTDTQY
TRBV6-1	ASSEDSRGITYEQY
TRBV2	ATKGTSIYEQY
TRBV29-1	SVEVPGENYGHT
TRBV6-1	ASTIPRTAGLNTEAF
TRBV5-6	ASSRDRDTGELF
TRBV11-2	ASRWPGRREDTQY
TRBV6-2/TRBV6-3	ASTRRGGNTEAF
TRBV5-4	ASSRSATSTDTQY
TRBV6-6	ASSYLRPGPGNTEAF
TRBV6-1	ASSEAAGSSQPQR
TRBV5-5	AISLAAPGGNTDAF
TRBV6-2/TRBV6-3	ASSLSIRDRVRGSKQPQH
TRBV6-1	ASSFNRDNYGYT
TRBV14	ASSPRRKAL
TRBV11-2	ASSLEAAGELF
TRBV11-2	VSSLERDLSKNIQY
TRBV11-2	VSSLYQKETF
TRBV6-5	ASSYSRAEPYEQY
TRBV5-4	ASSLVGQAPESIQY
TRBV11-1	ASSYHNEQF
TRBV7-3	ASSLGGVTDTQY
TRBV4-3	ASSQAQGGVYEQY
TRBV6-1	ASSTITLNTEAF
TRBV20-1	NARESVQAQY
TRBV5-5	ANSRGLDRGQETQY
TRBV7-9	ASSLPTGGVETQY
TRBV6-2/TRBV6-3	ASRPTGVKEQF
TRBV30	AWSWWNEQF
TRBV11-1	ASSSETGTRVGEQF
TRBV6-2/TRBV6-3	ASSRSSVTGELF
TRBV13	ASSLDRGQQETQY
TRBV4-1	ASSRSITVQGHSPLH
TRBV4-3	ASSQAHSGGHRGVANVLT
TRBV4-1	ASSQDRLYEQY
TRBV11-2	ASSLHSGPAGMKTQY
TRBV28	ASVKREVPTAF
TRBV4-1	ASSASDIQETQY
TRBV11-2	ASSLALYGRETNQPHH
TRBV29-1	SARRGPNQFTDTQY
TRBV11-2	ASSLLADIGEVF